In its sample, the clone carrying this T cell receptor (beta chain) was seen once. Sequencing was performed with immunoSEQ multiplex PCR; in TCRdb, only in-frame clones are kept and a portion is missing. The sample comprises about 68,000 clones, 92% of which are singletons, and about 1.5% rests with the top ten. This entry is derived from a study of T cell changes during pregnancy in multiple sclerosis. The sequencing used peripheral blood, collected in the second trimester of pregnancy. The TCR comes from a female donor in good health, enrolled as a control in a pregnancy study.

CDR3 sequence (DNA): TGTGCCAGCAGCTACCCGGGACAGGGAAACACCGGGGAGCTGTTTTTT. Translated: CASSYPGQGNTGELFF. This chain links TRBV7-9 with TRBJ2-2, with 9 bases fitting TRBD1. The CDR3 consists of 16 residues. CDR1 is SEHNR and CDR2 is FQNEAQ in the germline V gene (reference sequence). V lost 4 bases and J lost 2; bases outside the gene matches: 5. Using reference TRBV7-9 and TRBJ2-2 for the parts outside the CDR3, the full variable domain is DTGVSQNPRHKITKRGQNVTFRCDPISEHNRLYWYRQTLGQGPEFLTYFQNEAQLEKSRLLSDRFSAERPKGSFSTLEIQRTEQGDSAMYLCASSYPGQGNTGELFFGEGSRLTVL.